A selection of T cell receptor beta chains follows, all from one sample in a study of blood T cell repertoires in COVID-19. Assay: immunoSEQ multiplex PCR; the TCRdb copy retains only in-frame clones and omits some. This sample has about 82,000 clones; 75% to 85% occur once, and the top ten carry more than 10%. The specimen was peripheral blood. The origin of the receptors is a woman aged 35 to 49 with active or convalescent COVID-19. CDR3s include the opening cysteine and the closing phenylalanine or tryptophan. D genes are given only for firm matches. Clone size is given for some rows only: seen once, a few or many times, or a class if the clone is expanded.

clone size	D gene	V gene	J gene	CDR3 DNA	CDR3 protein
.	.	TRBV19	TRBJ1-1	TGTGCCAGTAGCCCCCAGGGCATGAACACTGAAGCTTTCTTT	CASSPQGMNTEAFF
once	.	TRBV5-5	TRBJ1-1	TGTGCCAGCAGCCCCAGTGGGAACACTGAAGCTTTCTTT	CASSPSGNTEAFF
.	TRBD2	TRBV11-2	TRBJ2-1	TGTGCCAGCAGCTTGGGCGGGGGGGTAAATGAGCAGTTCTTC	CASSLGGGVNEQFF
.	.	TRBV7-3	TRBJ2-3	TGTGCCAGCAGCTTACAGGGAAGCGCAGATACGCAGTATTTT	CASSLQGSADTQYF
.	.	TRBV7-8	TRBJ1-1	TGTGCCAGCAGCTTAGGAAAACAGGTTATCACTGAAGCTTTCTTT	CASSLGKQVITEAFF
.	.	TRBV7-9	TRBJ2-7	TGTGCCAGCAGCTTCCCGGGTAGCAATGCCGAGCAGTACTTC	CASSFPGSNAEQYF
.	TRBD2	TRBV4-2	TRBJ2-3	TGTGCCAGCAGCCATGGACTAGCAGATACGCAGTATTTT	CASSHGLADTQYF
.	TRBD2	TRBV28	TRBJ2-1	TGTGCCAGCAGAGGACTAGCAGATAATGAGCAGTTCTTC	CASRGLADNEQFF
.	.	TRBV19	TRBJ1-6	TGTGCCAGTAGTATAGCGCGCGCGAAGAATAATTCACCCCTCCACTTT	CASSIARAKNNSPLHF
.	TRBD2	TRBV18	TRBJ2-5	TGTGCCAGTTCACCACCAGGACTAGCGCAAGAGACCCAGTACTTC	CASSPPGLAQETQYF
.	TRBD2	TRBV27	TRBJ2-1	TGTGCCAGCAGTTTATCGCCGGGGGGGTGGTATGAGCAGTTCTTC	CASSLSPGGWYEQFF
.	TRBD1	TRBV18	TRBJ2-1	TGTGCCAGCTCGCGCGACAGGGTTATGGATGAGCAGTTCTTC	CASSRDRVMDEQFF
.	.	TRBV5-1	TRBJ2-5	TGCGCCAGCAGCTTGACAGATTACCAAGAGACCCAGTACTTC	CASSLTDYQETQYF
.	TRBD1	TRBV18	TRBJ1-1	TGTGCCAGCTCAAATCAGGGGGCGGCTGAAGCTTTCTTT	CASSNQGAAEAFF
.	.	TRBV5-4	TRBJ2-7	TGTGCCAGCAGCTTGGGAGGAGGGGATCCCACCTACGAGCAGTACTTC	CASSLGGGDPTYEQYF
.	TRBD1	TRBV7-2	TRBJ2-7	TGTGCCAGCAGCTTAGTGGGGGGACAGGAAAACTCCTACGAGCAGTACTTC	CASSLVGGQENSYEQYF
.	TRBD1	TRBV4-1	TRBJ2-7	TGCGCCAGCAGCCAAGCTGGGGACAGGGGGCGAGGCGAGCAGTACTTC	CASSQAGDRGRGEQYF
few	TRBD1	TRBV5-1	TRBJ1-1	TGCGCCAGCAGCGCCCGGGACAGGGGACTCACTGAAGCTTTCTTT	CASSARDRGLTEAFF
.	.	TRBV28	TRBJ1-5	TGTGCCAGCAGTTTAACAGGGAAAAATCAGCCCCAGCATTTT	CASSLTGKNQPQHF
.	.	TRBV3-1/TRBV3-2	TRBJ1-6	TGTGCCAGCAGCTTCGGGGGATCAGATTCACCCCTCCACTTT	CASSFGGSDSPLHF
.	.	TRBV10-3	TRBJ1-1	TGTGCCATCAGTCCACAGGGCCCGGACACTGAAGCTTTCTTT	CAISPQGPDTEAFF
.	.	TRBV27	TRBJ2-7	TGTGCCAGCAGTTTATCCTTTCTCGACGGGAGCGAGCAGTACTTC	CASSLSFLDGSEQYF
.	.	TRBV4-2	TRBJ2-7	TGTGCCAGCAGCCATCGGGGAGGCGAGCAGTACTTC	CASSHRGGEQYF
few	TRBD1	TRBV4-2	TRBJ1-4	TGTGCCAGCAGCCCCTCCGGGACAGGCAATGAAAAACTGTTTTTT	CASSPSGTGNEKLFF
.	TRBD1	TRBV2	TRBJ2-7	TGTGCCAGCAGGGACAGGGGTTTTTTTTCCTACGAGCAGTACTTC	CASRDRGFFSYEQYF
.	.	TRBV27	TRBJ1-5	TGTGCCAGCAGTTCCACTCAGGGAAGAAGCAATCAGCCCCAGCATTTT	CASSSTQGRSNQPQHF